This T cell receptor (beta chain) emerged from a study of OX40 agonist ivuxolimab in advanced cancers. This CDR3 has 14 residues. CDR1 and CDR2 (germline): SGHNT, YYREEE (reference sequence). Trimming removed 4 bases from V and 3 bases from J, with 14 bases in between. Libraries were prepared by immunoSEQ multiplex PCR; TCRdb keeps only in-frame clonotypes and omits some of them. The data show tens of thousands of clones, with over 80% seen just once and 13% to 15% held by the top ten. This TCR was recovered from an adult with an advanced solid tumor such as melanoma, head and neck, liver or kidney cancer. This sample comprised CD4+ or CD8+ T cells sorted from blood, obtained in a trial of the OX40 agonist ivuxolimab. V gene TRBV5-4 combines with J gene TRBJ2-7, with TRBD2 as a possible D gene (5 bases). In DNA, the CDR3 is TGTGCCAGCAGCGAAGGGTCTAGCTTCTACGAGCAGTACTTC. It encodes CASSEGSSFYEQYF. The full variable domain, in which reference TRBV5-4 and TRBJ2-7 provide the parts outside the CDR3, is ETGVTQSPTHLIKTRGQQVTLRCSSQSGHNTVSWYQQALGQGPQFIFQYYREEENGRGNFPPRFSGLQFPNYSSELNVNALELDDSALYLCASSEGSSFYEQYFGPGTRLTVT.